Listed here are 2 T cell receptor beta chains from one sample, sequenced in a study of T-cell reconstitution after alpha-beta-depleted transplantation in children. Unique molecular identifiers tagged the TCRbeta library. Using its own MiXCR run on the PCR reads, TCRdb lists one record per CDR3 protein. The sample holds hundreds of thousands of distinct CDR3 sequences, around 17% seen once. The sequencing used PBMCs from the stem cell graft donor, collected from the stem cell graft. The receptors were sampled from a human donor who donated a stem cell graft to a child with acute myeloid leukemia.

In this sample, this clonotype is medium-sized (0.01 to 0.1%). This chain connects TRBV30 to TRBJ2-7; no firm D call. Germline V CDR1 and CDR2: GTSNPN, SVGIG (reference sequence). Trimming left V 0 bases short and J 4 bases short, with 10 bases between. The CDR3 is 13 residues long. CDR3 loop: CAWSVSSIYEQYF. CDR3 in DNA: TGTGCCTGGAGTGTAAGCAGTATTTACGAGCAGTACTTC.

The chain recombines TRBV7-2 with TRBJ1-2; no reliable D call. Germline V CDR1 and CDR2: SGHTA, FQGNSA. This CDR3 spans 15 amino acids. V was shortened by 2 bases and J by 8 bases, with 18 bases between the two germline ends. The CDR3 region has the DNA TGTGCCAGCAGCTTACTACCCACCCTGACTTGGGGCTACACCTTC. Encoded protein: CASSLLPTLTWGYTF.